This T cell receptor (beta chain) was found in a study of early T cells in non-severe SARS-CoV-2 infection. This clonotype was counted between two and nine times. This CDR3 is 13 amino acids long. The ends were cut back, 6 bases at V and 5 bases at J, with 12 bases in the middle. In germline, CDR1 is MDHEN, CDR2 SYDVKM. MiXCR was run by TCRdb on the 5' RACE reads, yielding one entry per CDR3 protein. The repertoire consists of some 96,000 distinct CDR3 sequences, with under 15% occurring once and the leading ten covering roughly 6%. J is TRBJ2-3 and V is TRBV28, with D tentatively TRBD1 or TRBD2 (5 bases each). Sequencing was carried out using whole blood. This clonotype was sampled from an adult who was a healthcare worker with PCR-confirmed SARS-CoV-2 infection or an uninfected control (not recorded which). CDR3 sequence reads: CASSRDGGDTQYF. In DNA, the CDR3 is TGTGCCAGCAGCCGGGACGGAGGAGATACGCAGTATTTT.